The T cell receptor (beta chain) described here comes from a study of cytomegalovirus exposure and HLA in healthy donors. This CDR3 is built from 14 residues. V was shortened by 5 bases and J by 1 base, with 11 bases between the two germline ends. The germline gives CDR1 SNHLY, CDR2 FYNNEI. The PCR ran on 60 Vbeta and 13 Jbeta primers. Profiling relied on immunoSEQ multiplex PCR, and the TCRdb table lists in-frame clones only, not all of them. The data show approximately 80,000 clones, roughly 63% seen once. Comment on this clone: Antigen: not known.

Nominal health characterized the donors when sampled, though unrecorded immune exposures were likely. Findings and caveats of the study: In most subjects, TCR beta sequences reportedly gave accurate predictions of HLA-A and HLA-B alleles. Some TCR beta chains (164 of them) were listed as cytomegalovirus-associated.

The chain recombines TRBV2 with TRBJ1-1; D is uncertain. This sequence was found in a woman in her forties in good health and CMV-seropositive. Sequencing was carried out using PBMCs. The DNA of the CDR3 is TGTGCCAGCAGTTTGAGAGGGAAGAACACTGAAGCTTTCTTT. It yields the protein CASSLRGKNTEAFF.